These T cell receptor beta chains were read from a single sample in a study of OX40 agonist ivuxolimab in advanced cancers. Generated by immunoSEQ multiplex PCR, the TCRdb table keeps only in-frame clones and is missing some. The data contain 85,000 to 100,000 clones, approximately 95% of them singletons. The starting material was CD4+ or CD8+ T cells sorted from blood, obtained in a trial of the OX40 agonist ivuxolimab. These receptors all come from an adult with an advanced solid tumor such as melanoma, head and neck, liver or kidney cancer. CDR3s include the opening cysteine and the closing phenylalanine or tryptophan. The order of the fields is CDR3 protein, CDR3 DNA, J gene, clone size, D gene, V gene. The D gene is left open where the match is weak. Size tells how often a clone was seen (once, few, many) or the class of an expanded clone, and some rows leave it out.

CDR3 protein: CASSGGRGGWTDTQYF
CDR3 DNA: TGTGCCAGCAGCGGGGGAAGGGGAGGGTGGACAGATACGCAGTATTTT
J gene: TRBJ2-3
clone size: .
D gene: TRBD2
V gene: TRBV9

CDR3 protein: CASSLGRMNTEAFF
CDR3 DNA: TGTGCCAGCAGTTTAGGACGGATGAACACTGAAGCTTTCTTT
J gene: TRBJ1-1
clone size: .
D gene: .
V gene: TRBV28

CDR3 protein: CASTPGGLYEQYF
CDR3 DNA: TGTGCCAGCACCCCGGGAGGGCTCTACGAGCAGTACTTC
J gene: TRBJ2-7
clone size: .
D gene: TRBD2
V gene: TRBV28

CDR3 protein: CASKGYEGIDQPQHF
CDR3 DNA: TGTGCCAGTAAGGGGTACGAGGGAATAGATCAGCCCCAGCATTTT
J gene: TRBJ1-5
clone size: .
D gene: .
V gene: TRBV19

CDR3 protein: CASSTRTGRIGEQYF
CDR3 DNA: TGTGCCAGCAGTACGCGGACAGGGAGGATCGGCGAGCAGTACTTC
J gene: TRBJ2-7
clone size: .
D gene: TRBD1
V gene: TRBV6-5

CDR3 protein: CASSIGTSGRAHTQYF
CDR3 DNA: TGTGCCAGCAGCATCGGGACTAGCGGGAGGGCCCATACGCAGTATTTT
J gene: TRBJ2-3
clone size: .
D gene: TRBD2
V gene: TRBV9

CDR3 protein: CASSQEHRDYYGYTF
CDR3 DNA: TGTGCCAGCAGCCAAGAACACAGGGATTACTATGGCTACACCTTC
J gene: TRBJ1-2
clone size: .
D gene: .
V gene: TRBV4-2

CDR3 protein: CASSPRTSGKYEQYF
CDR3 DNA: TGTGCCAGCTCACCGCGGACTAGCGGGAAGTACGAGCAGTACTTC
J gene: TRBJ2-7
clone size: once
D gene: TRBD2
V gene: TRBV18

CDR3 protein: CASSLVDRGTEAFF
CDR3 DNA: TGTGCCAGTAGTCTGGTCGACAGAGGAACTGAAGCTTTCTTT
J gene: TRBJ1-1
clone size: .
D gene: .
V gene: TRBV19

CDR3 protein: CASSDSGRAHTEAFF
CDR3 DNA: TGTGCCAGCAGTGACTCGGGAAGGGCCCACACTGAAGCTTTCTTT
J gene: TRBJ1-1
clone size: .
D gene: .
V gene: TRBV6-4

CDR3 protein: CASSTPEPYNEQFF
CDR3 DNA: TGCGCCAGCAGTACCCCGGAACCCTACAATGAGCAGTTCTTC
J gene: TRBJ2-1
clone size: .
D gene: .
V gene: TRBV5-1

CDR3 protein: CASSQDLGLAGSRGEQYF
CDR3 DNA: TGCGCCAGCAGCCAAGATCTGGGACTAGCGGGGAGTCGCGGAGAGCAGTACTTC
J gene: TRBJ2-7
clone size: .
D gene: TRBD2
V gene: TRBV4-1

CDR3 protein: CASSSPTGENTEAFF
CDR3 DNA: TGTGCCAGCAGTTCTCCGACAGGCGAGAACACTGAAGCTTTCTTT
J gene: TRBJ1-1
clone size: .
D gene: .
V gene: TRBV6-6

CDR3 protein: CASSVAPRGGSGYNEQFF
CDR3 DNA: TGTGCCAGCAGCGTCGCCCCACGTGGCGGGAGTGGTTACAATGAGCAGTTCTTC
J gene: TRBJ2-1
clone size: .
D gene: TRBD2
V gene: TRBV9

CDR3 protein: CASSYSAWAGSYEQYF
CDR3 DNA: TGTGCCAGCAGTTACTCGGCGTGGGCAGGCTCCTACGAGCAGTACTTC
J gene: TRBJ2-7
clone size: .
D gene: .
V gene: TRBV6-5

CDR3 protein: CASSNTDSRNQPQHF
CDR3 DNA: TGCGCCAGCAGCAACACAGACAGCCGCAATCAGCCCCAGCATTTT
J gene: TRBJ1-5
clone size: .
D gene: .
V gene: TRBV5-1

CDR3 protein: CASSPMGGSSYGYTF
CDR3 DNA: TGTGCCAGCTCACCAATGGGGGGCAGTTCCTATGGCTACACCTTC
J gene: TRBJ1-2
clone size: few
D gene: .
V gene: TRBV18

CDR3 protein: CASSLESGNSPLHF
CDR3 DNA: TGTGCCAGCAGCTTGGAATCGGGGAATTCACCCCTCCACTTT
J gene: TRBJ1-6
clone size: .
D gene: .
V gene: TRBV7-2

CDR3 protein: CASSLSGGGLTEAFF
CDR3 DNA: TGTGCCAGCAGCTTAAGTGGTGGAGGATTGACTGAAGCTTTCTTT
J gene: TRBJ1-1
clone size: .
D gene: .
V gene: TRBV11-2

CDR3 protein: CASESSGGNQPQHF
CDR3 DNA: TGTGCTAGTGAATCTTCGGGGGGAAATCAGCCCCAGCATTTT
J gene: TRBJ1-5
clone size: once
D gene: .
V gene: TRBV12-5

CDR3 protein: CASSESSDTQYF
CDR3 DNA: TGTGCCAGCAGTGAATCGTCTGATACGCAGTATTTT
J gene: TRBJ2-3
clone size: .
D gene: .
V gene: TRBV6-1

CDR3 protein: CASSYPDSVYGYTF
CDR3 DNA: TGTGCCAGCAGTTACCCCGACAGCGTCTATGGCTACACCTTC
J gene: TRBJ1-2
clone size: .
D gene: .
V gene: TRBV6-6

CDR3 protein: CASAKPGETREAFF
CDR3 DNA: TGTGCTAGTGCCAAACCCGGGGAGACACGAGAAGCTTTCTTT
J gene: TRBJ1-1
clone size: .
D gene: .
V gene: TRBV12-5

CDR3 protein: CASSTQREGHQYF
CDR3 DNA: TGTGCCAGCAGCACCCAGCGGGAGGGCCACCAGTACTTC
J gene: TRBJ2-7
clone size: .
D gene: TRBD2
V gene: TRBV7-3

CDR3 protein: CATQIGANSNQPQHF
CDR3 DNA: TGTGCCACCCAGATAGGGGCGAATAGCAATCAGCCCCAGCATTTT
J gene: TRBJ1-5
clone size: .
D gene: .
V gene: TRBV2

CDR3 protein: CASSLGLAGAQEETQYF
CDR3 DNA: TGTGCCAGCAGCTTAGGACTAGCGGGGGCGCAAGAAGAGACCCAGTACTTC
J gene: TRBJ2-5
clone size: .
D gene: TRBD2
V gene: TRBV11-3

CDR3 protein: CASSQANRVTDYGYTF
CDR3 DNA: TGTGCCAGCAGCCAAGCTAACAGGGTAACGGACTATGGCTACACCTTC
J gene: TRBJ1-2
clone size: .
D gene: .
V gene: TRBV14

CDR3 protein: CSARGNTEAFF
CDR3 DNA: TGCAGTGCTAGAGGCAACACTGAAGCTTTCTTT
J gene: TRBJ1-1
clone size: .
D gene: .
V gene: TRBV20-1

CDR3 protein: CASSLQGSNEQFF
CDR3 DNA: TGCGCCAGCAGCTTACAGGGATCCAATGAGCAGTTCTTC
J gene: TRBJ2-1
clone size: .
D gene: .
V gene: TRBV5-1

CDR3 protein: CASGTGGDTQYF
CDR3 DNA: TGTGCCAGTGGGACAGGGGGAGATACGCAGTATTTT
J gene: TRBJ2-3
clone size: .
D gene: TRBD1
V gene: TRBV9

CDR3 protein: CASSRSALTGDAYEQYF
CDR3 DNA: TGCGCCAGCAGCCGCTCGGCCCTGACAGGGGACGCCTACGAGCAGTACTTC
J gene: TRBJ2-7
clone size: .
D gene: TRBD1
V gene: TRBV4-3

CDR3 protein: CASGLSYEQYF
CDR3 DNA: TGCGCCAGCGGACTGTCCTACGAGCAGTACTTC
J gene: TRBJ2-7
clone size: .
D gene: .
V gene: TRBV10-2

CDR3 protein: CASSLAGSFADTQYF
CDR3 DNA: TGTGCCAGCAGCTTAGCGGGCAGCTTTGCAGATACGCAGTATTTT
J gene: TRBJ2-3
clone size: .
D gene: .
V gene: TRBV7-9

CDR3 protein: CASSAGQGANEKLFF
CDR3 DNA: TGTGCCAGCAGCGCCGGACAGGGGGCGAATGAAAAACTGTTTTTT
J gene: TRBJ1-4
clone size: .
D gene: TRBD1
V gene: TRBV9

CDR3 protein: CASSAAGRDEQYF
CDR3 DNA: TGTGCCAGCAGCGCCGCTGGGCGTGACGAGCAGTACTTC
J gene: TRBJ2-7
clone size: .
D gene: .
V gene: TRBV9

CDR3 protein: CASSVGLAGEGEQFF
CDR3 DNA: TGTGCCAGCAGCGTAGGGCTAGCGGGAGAGGGTGAGCAGTTCTTC
J gene: TRBJ2-1
clone size: .
D gene: TRBD2
V gene: TRBV9

CDR3 protein: CASGVGTGYGYTF
CDR3 DNA: TGTGCCAGTGGGGTTGGGACAGGGTATGGCTACACCTTC
J gene: TRBJ1-2
clone size: .
D gene: TRBD1
V gene: TRBV19

CDR3 protein: CASGGGAGFTYEQYF
CDR3 DNA: TGTGCCAGCGGCGGGGGAGCGGGATTCACCTACGAGCAGTACTTC
J gene: TRBJ2-7
clone size: .
D gene: TRBD2
V gene: TRBV6-1

CDR3 protein: CSARTTYEQYF
CDR3 DNA: TGCAGTGCTCGGACCACCTACGAGCAGTACTTC
J gene: TRBJ2-7
clone size: few
D gene: .
V gene: TRBV20-1

CDR3 protein: CASRTTYKAEAFF
CDR3 DNA: TGTGCCAGCAGGACGACCTATAAGGCTGAAGCTTTCTTT
J gene: TRBJ1-1
clone size: .
D gene: .
V gene: TRBV6-5

CDR3 protein: CASSVGPVHSYNEQFF
CDR3 DNA: TGTGCCAGCAGCGTAGGGCCAGTACACTCCTACAATGAGCAGTTCTTC
J gene: TRBJ2-1
clone size: .
D gene: .
V gene: TRBV9

CDR3 protein: CASSFPGQGYEQYF
CDR3 DNA: TGCGCCAGCAGCTTTCCGGGACAGGGCTACGAGCAGTACTTC
J gene: TRBJ2-7
clone size: .
D gene: TRBD1
V gene: TRBV5-1